Listed below are T cell receptor beta chains from one sample, sequenced in a study of T cell repertoires in ileal Crohn's disease. Assay used: immunoSEQ multiplex PCR; TCRdb lists only in-frame clones, some missing. The sample has about 14,000 clones; 80% to 90% are singletons. Sequenced sample: ileal tissue. These TCRs come from an adult with Crohn's disease. Both conserved end residues are part of each CDR3. The D gene is left open where the match is weak. For some rows the clone size is stated as once, few or many, or as a class when expanded; others skip it.

clone_size: NA
j_call: TRBJ2-2
d_call: NA
v_call: TRBV2
cdr3_aa: CASSEVSTGELFF
cdr3_nt: TGTGCCAGCAGTGAGGTCAGCACCGGGGAGCTGTTTTTT

clone_size: once
j_call: TRBJ2-7
d_call: TRBD2
v_call: TRBV7-8
cdr3_aa: CASSLNSAGIPYEQYF
cdr3_nt: TGTGCCAGCAGCTTAAATTCAGCGGGGATCCCCTACGAGCAGTACTTC

clone_size: NA
j_call: TRBJ2-7
d_call: TRBD2
v_call: TRBV28
cdr3_aa: CASSFPRTSGSDEQYF
cdr3_nt: TGTGCCAGCAGTTTCCCTCGGACTAGCGGGAGCGACGAGCAGTACTTC

clone_size: once
j_call: TRBJ1-3
d_call: NA
v_call: TRBV5-1
cdr3_aa: CASSPHLLQGSGNTIYF
cdr3_nt: TGCGCCAGCAGCCCTCATCTCTTACAGGGATCTGGAAACACCATATATTTT

clone_size: NA
j_call: TRBJ2-7
d_call: TRBD2
v_call: TRBV4-2
cdr3_aa: CASSQDLASGPGGSLYEQYF
cdr3_nt: TGTGCCAGCAGCCAAGATTTGGCTAGCGGCCCAGGAGGGTCCTTATACGAGCAGTACTTC

clone_size: NA
j_call: TRBJ1-4
d_call: NA
v_call: TRBV5-4
cdr3_aa: CASSSGRFGDEKLFF
cdr3_nt: TGTGCCAGCAGCTCTGGGAGATTTGGGGATGAAAAACTGTTTTTT

clone_size: once
j_call: TRBJ2-2
d_call: NA
v_call: TRBV19
cdr3_aa: CASSIWRGGVSRTGELFF
cdr3_nt: TGTGCCAGTAGTATATGGCGGGGAGGTGTGAGTCGAACCGGGGAGCTGTTTTTT

clone_size: NA
j_call: TRBJ2-7
d_call: NA
v_call: TRBV15
cdr3_aa: CATSRGTGREQYF
cdr3_nt: TGTGCCACCAGCAGGGGGACTGGGCGCGAGCAGTACTTC

clone_size: NA
j_call: TRBJ2-5
d_call: TRBD1
v_call: TRBV5-1
cdr3_aa: CASSLTGGQETQYF
cdr3_nt: TGCGCCAGCAGCCTTACAGGGGGCCAAGAGACCCAGTACTTC

clone_size: once
j_call: TRBJ2-4
d_call: TRBD1
v_call: TRBV9
cdr3_aa: CASSVSPGQGAQNIQYF
cdr3_nt: TGTGCCAGCAGCGTGTCACCGGGACAGGGGGCGCAAAACATTCAGTACTTC

clone_size: once
j_call: TRBJ1-3
d_call: NA
v_call: TRBV9
cdr3_aa: CASSVSGGAPGNTIYF
cdr3_nt: TGTGCCAGCAGCGTAAGCGGGGGGGCGCCTGGAAACACCATATATTTT

clone_size: NA
j_call: TRBJ1-5
d_call: NA
v_call: TRBV2
cdr3_aa: CASSATGFNQPQHF
cdr3_nt: TGTGCCAGCAGCGCCACAGGGTTCAATCAGCCCCAGCATTTT

clone_size: NA
j_call: TRBJ2-2
d_call: TRBD2
v_call: TRBV18
cdr3_aa: CASSPATRLAGSAGELFF
cdr3_nt: TGTGCCAGCTCACCCGCTACAAGACTAGCGGGGTCCGCCGGGGAGCTGTTTTTT

clone_size: NA
j_call: TRBJ2-7
d_call: NA
v_call: TRBV11-3
cdr3_aa: CASSLWEEGEQYF
cdr3_nt: TGTGCCAGCAGCTTATGGGAGGAAGGCGAGCAGTACTTC

clone_size: NA
j_call: TRBJ1-4
d_call: TRBD1
v_call: TRBV25-1
cdr3_aa: CASTRTGLNEKLFF
cdr3_nt: TGTGCCAGCACCAGGACAGGACTTAATGAAAAACTGTTTTTT

clone_size: NA
j_call: TRBJ1-6
d_call: NA
v_call: TRBV7-3
cdr3_aa: CASSTSGGDSPLHF
cdr3_nt: TGTGCCAGCAGCACGTCGGGGGGGGATTCACCCCTCCACTTT

clone_size: NA
j_call: TRBJ2-5
d_call: TRBD2
v_call: TRBV6-5
cdr3_aa: CASSYSASGIGTQYF
cdr3_nt: TGTGCCAGCAGTTACAGTGCTAGCGGGATTGGGACCCAGTACTTC

clone_size: medium-sized
j_call: TRBJ1-5
d_call: NA
v_call: TRBV21-1
cdr3_aa: CASSKTGGGQPQHF
cdr3_nt: TGTGCCAGCAGCAAGACGGGAGGCGGACAGCCCCAGCATTTT

clone_size: NA
j_call: TRBJ2-3
d_call: TRBD2
v_call: TRBV6-4
cdr3_aa: CASSGGASTDTQYF
cdr3_nt: TGTGCCAGCAGCGGGGGGGCTAGCACAGATACGCAGTATTTT

clone_size: once
j_call: TRBJ2-1
d_call: NA
v_call: TRBV4-2
cdr3_aa: CASSQVTSNEQFF
cdr3_nt: TGTGCCAGCAGCCAAGTCACCAGCAATGAGCAGTTCTTC

clone_size: NA
j_call: TRBJ1-2
d_call: TRBD1
v_call: TRBV5-1
cdr3_aa: CASSLEAGGHGYTF
cdr3_nt: TGCGCCAGCAGCTTGGAGGCAGGGGGCCATGGCTACACCTTC

clone_size: few
j_call: TRBJ2-1
d_call: TRBD2
v_call: TRBV5-6
cdr3_aa: CASSLGLGSGVYNEQFF
cdr3_nt: TGTGCCAGCAGCTTGGGTTTAGGTAGCGGGGTCTACAATGAGCAGTTCTTC

clone_size: NA
j_call: TRBJ2-7
d_call: TRBD2
v_call: TRBV5-1
cdr3_aa: CASSLTPGLAGGGYSYEQYF
cdr3_nt: TGCGCCAGCAGCTTGACACCGGGACTAGCGGGAGGGGGGTATTCCTACGAGCAGTACTTC

clone_size: NA
j_call: TRBJ2-1
d_call: TRBD1
v_call: TRBV28
cdr3_aa: CASSFSGQAYNEQFF
cdr3_nt: TGTGCCAGCAGTTTCTCGGGACAGGCTTACAATGAGCAGTTCTTC

clone_size: NA
j_call: TRBJ2-1
d_call: TRBD1
v_call: TRBV28
cdr3_aa: CASIEEGALIYPYNEQFF
cdr3_nt: TGTGCCAGCATCGAAGAGGGGGCGCTAATTTATCCCTACAATGAGCAGTTCTTC

clone_size: NA
j_call: TRBJ2-1
d_call: TRBD1
v_call: TRBV11-3
cdr3_aa: CASSPRTGANYNEQFF
cdr3_nt: TGTGCCAGCAGCCCCCGGACAGGGGCTAACTACAATGAGCAGTTCTTC

clone_size: NA
j_call: TRBJ1-3
d_call: TRBD1
v_call: TRBV2
cdr3_aa: CASGRGQAEGNTIYF
cdr3_nt: TGTGCCAGCGGTCGGGGACAGGCGGAGGGAAACACCATATATTTT

clone_size: few
j_call: TRBJ1-5
d_call: TRBD1
v_call: TRBV5-4
cdr3_aa: CASSLGGQGASGNQPQHF
cdr3_nt: TGTGCCAGCAGCTTGGGCGGCCAGGGGGCAAGTGGTAATCAGCCCCAGCATTTT

clone_size: NA
j_call: TRBJ1-2
d_call: NA
v_call: TRBV6-1
cdr3_aa: CASSGSWQSGYTF
cdr3_nt: TGTGCCAGCAGTGGCTCCTGGCAGTCGGGCTACACCTTC

clone_size: NA
j_call: TRBJ1-5
d_call: NA
v_call: TRBV19
cdr3_aa: CASSPGPNPPQHF
cdr3_nt: TGTGCCAGTAGCCCAGGCCCCAATCCGCCCCAGCATTTT

clone_size: NA
j_call: TRBJ2-4
d_call: NA
v_call: TRBV7-9
cdr3_aa: CASSYRASAGRAKNIQYF
cdr3_nt: TGTGCCAGCAGCTACCGCGCCTCGGCGGGTAGGGCCAAAAACATTCAGTACTTC

clone_size: few
j_call: TRBJ2-7
d_call: TRBD2
v_call: TRBV7-2
cdr3_aa: CASSLRGWRGAQDEQYF
cdr3_nt: TGTGCCAGCAGCTTAAGAGGATGGCGGGGGGCCCAAGACGAGCAGTACTTC

clone_size: NA
j_call: TRBJ1-1
d_call: NA
v_call: TRBV28
cdr3_aa: CASSLRRGSEAFF
cdr3_nt: TGTGCCAGCAGTTTACGACGGGGGAGTGAAGCTTTCTTT

clone_size: NA
j_call: TRBJ2-7
d_call: TRBD2
v_call: TRBV10-3
cdr3_aa: CAISLAGVGSEQYF
cdr3_nt: TGTGCCATCAGTTTAGCGGGGGTCGGTAGTGAGCAGTACTTC

clone_size: NA
j_call: TRBJ2-3
d_call: NA
v_call: TRBV7-8
cdr3_aa: CASSLEPSKYSTDTQYF
cdr3_nt: TGTGCCAGCAGCTTAGAGCCCTCTAAGTATAGCACAGATACGCAGTATTTT

clone_size: NA
j_call: TRBJ2-5
d_call: NA
v_call: TRBV9
cdr3_aa: CASSPAGRETQYF
cdr3_nt: TGTGCCAGCAGCCCAGCGGGTCGTGAGACCCAGTACTTC

clone_size: once
j_call: TRBJ2-7
d_call: NA
v_call: TRBV28
cdr3_aa: CASSFPSFAYEQYF
cdr3_nt: TGTGCCAGCAGTTTCCCCAGTTTCGCCTACGAGCAGTACTTC

clone_size: NA
j_call: TRBJ1-1
d_call: NA
v_call: TRBV7-9
cdr3_aa: CASSPQIMNTEAFF
cdr3_nt: TGTGCCAGCAGCCCACAGATTATGAACACTGAAGCTTTCTTT

clone_size: NA
j_call: TRBJ1-2
d_call: TRBD1
v_call: TRBV7-9
cdr3_aa: CASSSQGAFGYTF
cdr3_nt: TGTGCCAGCAGCTCACAGGGGGCATTTGGCTACACCTTC

clone_size: NA
j_call: TRBJ2-5
d_call: NA
v_call: TRBV6-1
cdr3_aa: CASGVGRDQETQYF
cdr3_nt: TGTGCCTCAGGTGTAGGCAGGGACCAAGAGACCCAGTACTTC

clone_size: NA
j_call: TRBJ2-2
d_call: TRBD2
v_call: TRBV15
cdr3_aa: CATSSRGVNTGELFF
cdr3_nt: TGTGCCACCAGCAGCCGGGGGGTAAACACCGGGGAGCTGTTTTTT

clone_size: NA
j_call: TRBJ1-5
d_call: NA
v_call: TRBV30
cdr3_aa: CAWSEQPRFGNQPQHF
cdr3_nt: TGTGCCTGGTCGGAGCAGCCGAGGTTTGGCAATCAGCCCCAGCATTTT

clone_size: NA
j_call: TRBJ2-7
d_call: NA
v_call: TRBV7-9
cdr3_aa: CASSRDYEQYF
cdr3_nt: TGTGCCAGCAGCCGAGACTACGAGCAGTACTTC

clone_size: NA
j_call: TRBJ1-1
d_call: TRBD1
v_call: TRBV4-1
cdr3_aa: CASSHNDRENTEAFF
cdr3_nt: TGCGCCAGCAGCCACAATGACAGGGAGAACACTGAAGCTTTCTTT

clone_size: NA
j_call: TRBJ1-2
d_call: TRBD1
v_call: TRBV18
cdr3_aa: CASSQSQGVDGYTF
cdr3_nt: TGTGCCAGCTCGCAATCACAGGGGGTCGACGGCTACACCTTC

clone_size: NA
j_call: TRBJ1-4
d_call: NA
v_call: TRBV7-3
cdr3_aa: CASSILPATNEKLFF
cdr3_nt: TGTGCCAGCAGCATCCTGCCAGCAACTAATGAAAAACTGTTTTTT

clone_size: NA
j_call: TRBJ2-7
d_call: NA
v_call: TRBV5-1
cdr3_aa: CASSPGGAGAYEQYF
cdr3_nt: TGCGCCAGCAGCCCGGGGGGCGCGGGGGCGTACGAGCAGTACTTC

clone_size: NA
j_call: TRBJ1-2
d_call: NA
v_call: TRBV6-6
cdr3_aa: CASSLRQDGYTF
cdr3_nt: TGTGCCAGCAGTTTGAGACAAGACGGCTACACCTTC

clone_size: NA
j_call: TRBJ1-5
d_call: TRBD1
v_call: TRBV28
cdr3_aa: CASSFSDRGNQPQHF
cdr3_nt: TGTGCCAGCAGTTTTTCCGACAGGGGAAATCAGCCCCAGCATTTT

clone_size: NA
j_call: TRBJ2-5
d_call: NA
v_call: TRBV5-1
cdr3_aa: CASSFGQTYQETQYF
cdr3_nt: TGCGCCAGCAGTTTCGGACAGACTTACCAAGAGACCCAGTACTTC

clone_size: NA
j_call: TRBJ2-5
d_call: NA
v_call: TRBV10-3
cdr3_aa: CAIREQGSETQYF
cdr3_nt: TGTGCCATCAGGGAACAGGGATCGGAGACCCAGTACTTC

clone_size: NA
j_call: TRBJ1-5
d_call: TRBD1
v_call: TRBV30
cdr3_aa: CTWNRDRGNQPQHF
cdr3_nt: TGTACCTGGAACCGGGACAGAGGCAATCAGCCCCAGCATTTT

clone_size: NA
j_call: TRBJ2-7
d_call: TRBD1
v_call: TRBV7-2
cdr3_aa: CASSSITQGEQYF
cdr3_nt: TGTGCCAGCAGCTCTATTACACAGGGGGAGCAGTACTTC

clone_size: NA
j_call: TRBJ2-3
d_call: NA
v_call: TRBV15
cdr3_aa: CATSREKLAFLTDTQYF
cdr3_nt: TGTGCCACCAGCAGAGAAAAACTAGCCTTCCTCACAGATACGCAGTATTTT